This T cell receptor beta chain was identified during a study of cytotoxic CD8 clonotypes in ibrutinib-treated CLL. Study at large: Among responders, approximately 24 were partial and 2 complete; after median about 72 months, around 14 stayed remitted and some 12 progressed.

Study findings and constraints: Public clonotypes, rarely seen, contracted or held steady on treatment. A rise in clonality was seen at ibrutinib response, and a fall back toward baseline was seen at progression. A difference in sampling times existed between sustained-remission and progressing patients.

Concerning this clone itself: Its antigen is as yet unknown. In the same sample, other DNA sequences code for this CDR3.

Assay used: immunoSEQ multiplex PCR; TCRdb lists only in-frame clones, some missing. This table holds approximately 92,000 clones, approximately 77% found once. There are 14 residues in the CDR3. V lost 4 bases and J lost 2; bases outside the gene matches: 6. Per germline, CDR1 SGHRS and CDR2 YFSETQ. The sequence was obtained from a human donor with chronic lymphocytic leukemia. The chain has TRBV5-1 and TRBJ2-7; 7 nucleotides agree with TRBD1. Sequenced here: PBMCs, sampled after 24 months of ibrutinib treatment. As DNA, the CDR3 is TGCGCCAGCAGCCCCACCGGGACAGCCTACGAGCAGTACTTC. Its translation is CASSPTGTAYEQYF.